This T cell receptor (beta chain) was identified during a study of cytomegalovirus exposure and HLA in healthy donors (TCRdb year 2017). For context, the study as a whole: An earlier analysis of roughly 500 of the donors reported roughly 300 Gb of sequence data and 95 million to 120 million unique TCR beta sequences obtained from roughly 180 million T cells. The study used immunosequencing to profile the T cell repertoires of several hundred subjects and linked those repertoires to cytomegalovirus serostatus. HLA typing included class I and class II loci at four-digit resolution. Typing coverage differed by locus: A, B, C, DRB1 and DQB1 were typed in about 620-630 donors, DQA1 in about 560, DPA1 in some 570, and DPB1 in roughly 450. About 300 gigabases of sequencing data and 78 million or so unique TCR sequences were included in an early release covering about 600 HLA-typed donors. Among the approximately 420 genotyped donors, 75% to 90% belonged to the genetic ancestry cluster associated with self-reported Caucasian donors. Along with the roughly 710-subject first cohort, a separate validation cohort of over a hundred different subjects was used. Every discovery cohort repertoire had been produced on one sequencing platform. The study aimed to test whether signatures of past pathogen exposure could be identified by cataloging public T cell receptors. Among some 400 genotyped donors of the cohort, an average of roughly 230,000 unique TCR beta nucleotide sequences was sequenced per donor, of which approximately 19% were non-productive. Because of strong linkage in the cohort, five DR-DQ haplotypes were treated as single units for association and clustering. To predict cytomegalovirus infection status, the study combined high-throughput TCR immunosequencing, statistical association of individual TCRs with disease status, and machine learning. In an earlier analysis of about 590 of the donors, high-throughput TCR beta sequencing was used to judge whether each TCR beta V gene segment behaved as functional or pseudogenic. In a later genetic analysis, genome-wide SNP genotypes for about 60% of the 666 donors were used, and that subset was treated as a discovery cohort. In a later analysis, previously published TCR beta repertoires from some 640 donors were re-analyzed and high-resolution HLA genotyping was added so that TCR occurrence patterns could be studied. Alongside the repertoire data, information on donor age, sex, ethnicity and CMV serostatus was compiled. Rather than drawing on any new phenotypic data, the later analysis identified candidate immune exposures from TCR beta sequences and the way those sequences occurred across donors.

To prepare the library, the immunoSEQ multiplex PCR assay was applied. The multiplex PCR relied on a mix of 60 forward primers for TCR Vbeta segments and 13 reverse primers for TCR Jbeta segments. A multiplex PCR assay on genomic DNA amplified the CDR3 region of rearranged TCR beta genes. On the Illumina HiSeq System, the amplified TCR beta libraries were sequenced as 87-base-pair reads. For the original study's pipeline: In a later analysis, approximately 74 million unique TCR beta chains were counted across the 690 or so repertoires, and around 10 million of these chains were shared by at least two donors. To remove PCR and sequencing errors, raw reads were error-corrected and collapsed into unique sequences using a nearest-neighbor algorithm that merged closely related sequences. CDR3 sequences were aligned to IMGT reference sequences to assign V, D and J gene segments. For a sequence to be retained, a match of at least six nucleotides was required to both a V gene segment and a J gene segment. Rearrangements were called productive when the CDR3 lacked stop codons and stayed in frame with V and J; all others were non-productive. Following IMGT convention, CDR3 was defined as the stretch from the second conserved V-encoded cysteine to the conserved J-encoded phenylalanine. In an earlier analysis of approximately 500 of the donors, sequences lacking an unambiguous match to a single V gene segment were excluded. In an earlier analysis of several hundred of the donors, a V segment was called functional when productive rearrangements were above 56.7%, and segregating when the standard deviation between donors exceeded 5%. A statistical classification framework was built to diagnose cytomegalovirus status from the catalog of TCR beta chain sequences. V and J gene assignment, in a later analysis, came from comparing TCR nucleotide sequences with IMGT/GENE-DB human TR gene sequences. A later analysis assigned CDR3 sequences and most-parsimonious VDJ recombination scenarios with the TCRdist pipeline. In a later analysis, each TCR beta chain was defined by its CDR3 amino acid sequence together with its V-gene family, and reads lacking a unique V-gene family were excluded. A later analysis removed 550 to 700 highly shared, low-generation-probability nucleotide sequences to deal with suspected cross-contamination and a sequencing artifact. For each public chain, a later analysis derived a clonal expansion index from normalized ranks of inferred template counts within each repertoire. In a later analysis, generation probabilities were computed with a VDJ recombination model fitted to out-of-frame rearrangements, and the resulting probabilities were checked against IGoR. A later analysis scored TCR-TCR, TCR-HLA and TCR-CMV co-occurrence with hypergeometric tests, applying a repertoire-size bias correction to TCR pairs. In a later analysis, false discovery rates were estimated by permuting HLA or CMV assignments 20 times. In a later analysis, co-occurring TCRs were grouped using DBSCAN, with TCRdist sequence similarity added in when clustering inside HLA-allele-positive subsets. For co-occurrence clustering, repertoires with fewer than 30,000 or more than 120,000 public chains were excluded, along with five or six repertoires with anomalous nucleotide sharing. Sourced from immuneACCESS, this table was stored by TCRdb with only in-frame sequences that have V and J called. A share of the clones is absent; for the studies checked, an unresolved V gene accounts for under half, and the remainder has no known explanation. Clonal size and the V and J genes are those of that table, whereas D and trimming came from the DNA. Present in this sample are 130,000 or so clones, less than 85% of which were seen just once. The ten largest make up less than 2.5% of the sample.

The cohort comprised under 700 healthy bone marrow donors. Cohort members were all nominally healthy when sampled, although unrecorded immune exposures were likely present. The donor tested CMV seropositive, placing the donor among the 250 to 300 seropositive members of the cohort. Every donor gave a peripheral blood sample, and the peripheral blood mononuclear cells from that sample were used for TCR beta sequencing. Genomic DNA extraction from the blood cell samples was performed with the Qiagen DNeasy Blood Extraction Kit. Regarding this clone: The antigen it binds to is not known. No clone much larger than this one lies a single base away; base qualities are absent.

Results and caveats for the whole study, not just this receptor: According to a later analysis, parvovirus B19, influenza, CMV and Epstein-Barr virus appeared linked to several top co-occurrence clusters. A group of highly shared sequence variants was considered likely to be a technical artifact of the sequencing pipeline. The only immune exposure information available for the cohort was CMV serostatus. In a later analysis, TCR association rates were found to vary across HLA loci, with the most associated TCRs seen for DRB1 alleles and the fewest for HLA-C alleles. Compared with the approximately 670-donor mean, donors in an Asian-associated ancestry cluster had fewer N-insertions in productive TCRs, according to a later genetic analysis. Because HLA typing was missing for some donors at each locus, association tests included only the typed subset. Correlated functional status among segregating V segments might be attributable to linkage disequilibrium, but an unknown experimental factor could not be ruled out. Roughly uniform sequencing depth across donors was assumed in presence/absence analyses, although this assumption may not hold. A further reported finding was that TCR beta sequences accurately predicted the HLA-A and HLA-B alleles for most subjects in the first cohort. A total of fewer than 200 TCR beta chains were listed by the study as associated with cytomegalovirus. Compared with equally common non-associated chains, HLA-associated TCR beta chains in a later analysis were more clonally expanded and had lower generation probabilities. Most CMV-associated TCR beta chains appeared to be HLA-restricted in a later analysis, and the HLA associations seemed to be driven largely by CMV exposure. V-gene and J-gene trimming of TCR beta chains was associated with a missense DCLRE1C variant in a later genetic analysis, and the association was replicated in an independent cohort. Because counts were too low, seventeen rarely observed V segments, including chromosome 9 orphons, were left out of the earlier analysis of a few hundred of the donors. In an earlier analysis of more than 500 of the donors, most TCR beta V segments appeared in productive rearrangements about 90% or about 30% of the time, broadly matching IMGT annotations. This cohort had only TCR beta chains sequenced, and the lack of alpha or paired-chain data limited which features could be detected. According to the authors, the approach could potentially be generalized to other disease states and immunological phenotypes. The classifier was reported to diagnose cytomegalovirus status with high specificity and sensitivity in both the original cohort and the validation cohort. Three of the identified cytomegalovirus-associated TCR beta chains were confirmed in vitro to be specific for cytomegalovirus antigens. While some public TCRs were present in many individuals, most TCR sequences turned up only very rarely across donors. At a false discovery rate of 0.05, a later analysis linked some 17,000 TCR beta sequences to specific HLA alleles. Because the 87-base-pair reads could not distinguish some IMGT-functional V segments, including TRBV6-2 and TRBV6-3, those segments were excluded. When HLA alleles, especially DR and DQ, strongly co-occurred, TCR associations were difficult to assign to individual alleles.

V is pared back by 6 bases and J by 10 bases, with 16 bases lying between the germline termini. CDR3 length: 13 amino acids, cysteine to phenylalanine. Only the CDR3 region is kept as DNA, spanning 39 bases read in frame from base 1. CDR1 and CDR2, per the germline V gene (reference sequence), are SEHNR and FQNEAQ. The receptor chain draws on TRBV7-9 and TRBJ2-1; a tentative D call is TRBD2 (5 bases match). This TCR derives from a woman aged 40 to 50 in good health and CMV-seropositive. Sequencing used PBMCs. DNA sequence: TGTGCCAGCAGGTTTTCATTACTAGGAGAGCAGTTCTTC. Its protein product is CASRFSLLGEQFF.